This is a list of T cell receptor beta chains from one sample in a study of cytomegalovirus exposure and HLA in healthy donors. Only in-frame clones appear in the TCRdb table, and some are missing; sequencing was by immunoSEQ multiplex PCR. The sample has some 160,000 clones, 60% to 85% seen once. The sequencing input was PBMCs. These receptors were collected from a man aged 35-49 years in good health and CMV-seronegative. Both conserved end residues are part of each CDR3. D genes are given only for firm matches. The listing skips clone size in some rows; elsewhere it reads once, few, many or a size class.

- | 15 | TRBJ2-4 | TRBV7-2 | TRBD1 | TGTGCCAGCAGCCCAGACAGGGCGGCCAAAAACATTCAGTACTTC | CASSPDRAAKNIQYF
- | 14 | TRBJ1-1 | TRBV29-1 | - | TGCAGCGTTGAACGAAGCCAGGTAACAGCTGAAGCTTTCTTT | CSVERSQVTAEAFF
- | 15 | TRBJ2-3 | TRBV19 | TRBD2 | TGTGCCAGTAGTAAAGCTAGCGGGAGTACAGATACGCAGTATTTT | CASSKASGSTDTQYF
- | 15 | TRBJ2-7 | TRBV28 | TRBD1 | TGTGCCAGCATCACAGCCGGGACAGGCCAGCACGAGCAGTACTTC | CASITAGTGQHEQYF
- | 14 | TRBJ1-2 | TRBV7-2 | TRBD1 | TGTGCCAGCAGCTTAGGACAGGGGGGCTATGGCTACACCTTC | CASSLGQGGYGYTF
- | 14 | TRBJ1-2 | TRBV7-5 | - | TGTGCCAGAAGCCTTCACGGGGTTGGCTATGGCTACACCTTC | CARSLHGVGYGYTF
- | 13 | TRBJ1-5 | TRBV10-3 | - | TGTGCCACCCGTGGACAGTTCGATCAGCCCCAGCATTTT | CATRGQFDQPQHF
- | 15 | TRBJ2-7 | TRBV5-6 | - | TGTGCCAGCAGCCCGCCCGGCGGGTTCTCCTACGAGCAGTACTTC | CASSPPGGFSYEQYF
- | 15 | TRBJ2-3 | TRBV10-1 | - | TGCGCCAGCAGTGACCGGGATCCCGGGACAGATACGCAGTATTTT | CASSDRDPGTDTQYF
- | 16 | TRBJ2-2 | TRBV4-1 | TRBD1 | TGCGCCAGCAGCCACTCGACAGGGGGCGGGACCGGGGAGCTGTTTTTT | CASSHSTGGGTGELFF
- | 15 | TRBJ1-5 | TRBV6-5 | - | TGTGCCAGCAGTTACTCAACAGGTGCTAGGCAGCCCCAGCATTTT | CASSYSTGARQPQHF
- | 17 | TRBJ2-3 | TRBV9 | TRBD2 | TGTGCCAGCAGCGAGCGGACTAGCGGGGGGTCCGTCGATACGCAGTATTTT | CASSERTSGGSVDTQYF
- | 14 | TRBJ1-2 | TRBV7-2 | - | TGTGCCAGCAGCTCCGGGAGGGGGAAATATGGCTACACCTTC | CASSSGRGKYGYTF
- | 15 | TRBJ2-7 | TRBV6-5 | - | TGTGCCAGCTCCCCTAACAGGGACGCGGTCTACGAGCAGTACTTC | CASSPNRDAVYEQYF
- | 11 | TRBJ2-5 | TRBV20-1 | TRBD2 | TGCAGTGCTAGAGGGGGGGGGACCCAGTACTTC | CSARGGGTQYF
- | 12 | TRBJ1-1 | TRBV7-2 | - | TGTGCCAGCAGCCGCACAGGCACTGAAGCTTTCTTT | CASSRTGTEAFF
once | 14 | TRBJ2-2 | TRBV5-4 | - | TGTGCCAGCAGCTTGGCCGGGTTTACCGGGGAGCTGTTTTTT | CASSLAGFTGELFF
- | 14 | TRBJ2-5 | TRBV5-1 | TRBD1 | TGCGCCAGCAGCTTCGGAGGACAGGGGGGAACCCAGTACTTC | CASSFGGQGGTQYF
- | 17 | TRBJ2-7 | TRBV15 | - | TGTGCCACCAGCAGGGGGTACGGGGGGGGACAGTCCTACGAGCAGTACTTC | CATSRGYGGGQSYEQYF
- | 11 | TRBJ1-4 | TRBV30 | - | TGTGCCTGGACCTTAAATGAAAAACTGTTTTTT | CAWTLNEKLFF
- | 16 | TRBJ1-2 | TRBV25-1 | TRBD1 | TGTGCCAGCAGCGGGACAGGCTCCTTCCTTAACTATGGCTACACCTTC | CASSGTGSFLNYGYTF
- | 16 | TRBJ2-4 | TRBV2 | TRBD1 | TGTGCCAGCAGTATTGGACAGGCCAGGGGCAAAAACATTCAGTACTTC | CASSIGQARGKNIQYF
- | 9 | TRBJ2-5 | TRBV19 | - | TGTGCCACTAAGGAGACCCAGTACTTC | CATKETQYF
- | 15 | TRBJ2-4 | TRBV30 | TRBD1 | TGTGCCTGGAGTTCACAGGGGCTCAGAGGGGACATTCAGTACTTC | CAWSSQGLRGDIQYF
- | 15 | TRBJ1-4 | TRBV27 | TRBD1 | TGTGCCAGCAGTCGGACTGGACAGGGTCAAGGAAAACTGTTTTTT | CASSRTGQGQGKLFF
- | 18 | TRBJ2-2 | TRBV4-3 | TRBD2 | TGCGCCAGCAGCCAAGATCTAAGGCGGGGGGGTTATACCGGGGAGCTGTTTTTT | CASSQDLRRGGYTGELFF
- | 13 | TRBJ1-1 | TRBV10-3 | TRBD1 | TGTGCCACCTCGTCCGGGACAGAGGGTGAAGCTTTCTTT | CATSSGTEGEAFF
- | 15 | TRBJ2-6 | TRBV5-4 | - | TGTGCCAGCAGCTTGCCGAGCGCTGGGGCCAACGTCCTGACTTTC | CASSLPSAGANVLTF
- | 13 | TRBJ2-5 | TRBV28 | TRBD2 | TGTGCCCGTCTAGCGGGAGGGCCTGAGACCCAGTACTTC | CARLAGGPETQYF
once | 15 | TRBJ2-7 | TRBV19 | - | TGTGCCAGTAGTTTGTTCGGACAGAGTTCCTACGAGCAGTACTTC | CASSLFGQSSYEQYF
- | 17 | TRBJ2-2 | TRBV5-6 | TRBD2 | TGTGCCAGCAGCTCAGTAGCGGGGGGCCTCCTGGGCGGGGAGCTGTTTTTT | CASSSVAGGLLGGELFF
- | 16 | TRBJ1-3 | TRBV10-3 | - | TGTGCCATCAGTCCGGGTCTTGCGAGCTCTGGAAACACCATATATTTT | CAISPGLASSGNTIYF
- | 17 | TRBJ2-2 | TRBV4-1 | TRBD2 | TGCGCCAGCAGCCAAGGCGGGTCCGCCTCGGGGGGTGGGGAGCTGTTTTTT | CASSQGGSASGGGELFF
- | 16 | TRBJ1-2 | TRBV4-3 | - | TGCGCCAGCAGCCAAGATTCAGTAATCACGGGGGGAGGCTACACCTTC | CASSQDSVITGGGYTF
- | 15 | TRBJ1-4 | TRBV6-5 | TRBD1 | TGTGCCAGCGCGTCCCGGGACAGGGGGCATGAAAAACTGTTTTTT | CASASRDRGHEKLFF
once | 15 | TRBJ1-6 | TRBV7-9 | TRBD1 | TGTTCCAGCAGCTTAGTAGGGACAGGGGAATCACCCCTCCACTTT | CSSSLVGTGESPLHF
- | 14 | TRBJ2-7 | TRBV9 | TRBD2 | TGTGCCAGCAGCCGGACGGGGGGATCCTACGAGCAGTACTTC | CASSRTGGSYEQYF
once | 19 | TRBJ1-6 | TRBV2 | TRBD1 | TGTGCCAGCAGTGAAGCTCAGGGGGCAAAAGGGTCCTATAATTCACCCCTCCACTTT | CASSEAQGAKGSYNSPLHF
- | 15 | TRBJ2-2 | TRBV27 | - | TGTGCCACCGGGGGGCCCAAAGCGAACACCGGGGAGCTGTTTTTT | CATGGPKANTGELFF
- | 14 | TRBJ2-2 | TRBV5-1 | - | TGCGCCAGCAGCTTGGTGCCAGACACCGGGGAGCTGTTTTTT | CASSLVPDTGELFF
- | 16 | TRBJ1-6 | TRBV7-2 | - | TGTGCCAGCAGCTTAGCGTTGAGACAGGTGAATTCACCCCTCCACTTT | CASSLALRQVNSPLHF
- | 14 | TRBJ2-7 | TRBV18 | TRBD1 | TGTGCCAGCTCACCATCCGGGACAGGCTACGAGCAGTACTTC | CASSPSGTGYEQYF